This T cell receptor beta chain was obtained from a study of cytomegalovirus exposure and HLA in healthy donors. Overall study results and limits: For most TCR sequences rarity was the rule, although some public TCRs occurred in many donors. One variant, a missense change in DCLRE1C, was linked in a later analysis to TCR beta V- and J-gene trimming. For most TCR beta V segments, an earlier analysis put the productive rate at about 87% or about 30% of the time. An Asian-associated ancestry cluster reportedly showed fewer N-insertions than the approximately 690-donor mean in a later analysis.

A note on this clone: Its antigen is not known.

PCR involved 60 Vbeta and 13 Jbeta primers. The data were produced by immunoSEQ multiplex PCR, yet TCRdb's version contains in-frame clones alone and is incomplete. The sample gives roughly 180,000 clones, around 80% of which show up once; under 7.5% is in the top ten. CDR3 length equals 14 residues. Germline V gene sequence: CDR1 KGHSH, CDR2 LQKENI. V lost 6 bases and J lost 4; bases outside the gene matches: 5. This TCR came from a man aged 25-40 years in good health and CMV-seropositive. The chain has TRBV18 and TRBJ1-1, with 10 nucleotides matching TRBD1. Sequenced: PBMCs. The CDR3 nucleotides read TGTGCCAGCTCCCAGGGACAGGGGACCACTGAAGCTTTCTTT. It translates to CASSQGQGTTEAFF.